This is a list of T cell receptor beta chains from one sample in a study of post-analysis software for immune sequencing data. TCRdb reprocessed the PCR reads with MiXCR, giving one entry per CDR3 protein. The table shows 750,000 to 900,000 distinct CDR3 sequences, with more than 45% occurring only once. The sequenced sample was blood. These receptors all stem from a girl between 5 and 17 years old with multiple sclerosis. Both conserved end residues are part of each CDR3. D genes are given only for firm matches. Rows give clone size only sometimes, using once, few, many, or a class for an expanded clone.

size	J	V	D	CDR3	DNA
.	TRBJ2-7	TRBV7-2	.	CASSLEASHYEQYF	TGTGCCAGCAGCTTAGAGGCTAGCCATTACGAGCAGTACTTC
.	TRBJ2-1	TRBV25-1	TRBD2	CASSEYRGGEQFF	TGTGCCAGCAGTGAATACCGCGGGGGTGAGCAGTTCTTC
.	TRBJ2-7	TRBV6-6	TRBD1	CASSYRKTGGDYEQYF	TGTGCCAGCAGTTACCGAAAGACAGGGGGCGATTACGAGCAGTACTTC
few	TRBJ2-1	TRBV20-1	TRBD1	CSALRNPRQGNEQFF	TGCAGTGCTCTCCGAAACCCCCGACAGGGGAATGAGCAGTTCTTC
.	TRBJ1-5	TRBV20-1	.	CSARRPHLEPQHF	TGCAGTGCTAGACGACCCCATTTGGAGCCCCAGCATTTT
.	TRBJ2-5	TRBV20-1	.	CSAYGRGAGTQYF	TGCAGTGCTTACGGGAGAGGGGCGGGGACCCAGTACTTC
.	TRBJ2-1	TRBV3-1	.	CASSLLRGGQFF	TGTGCCAGCAGCCTACTAAGGGGCGGGCAGTTCTTC
.	TRBJ2-2	TRBV20-1	TRBD1	CSARPGGTGTGELFF	TGCAGTGCTAGACCCGGCGGGACAGGCACCGGGGAGCTGTTTTTT
.	TRBJ1-5	TRBV20-1	TRBD1	CSASADRDYQPQHF	TGCAGTGCTAGTGCGGACAGGGATTATCAGCCCCAGCATTTT
few	TRBJ2-7	TRBV5-1	TRBD2	CASSWGGSIPYEQYF	TGCGCCAGCAGCTGGGGGGGGAGTATCCCCTACGAGCAGTACTTC
few	TRBJ1-6	TRBV20-1	.	CSARSGWGSPLHF	TGCAGTGCTAGGTCCGGGTGGGGATCACCCCTCCACTTT
few	TRBJ1-2	TRBV7-9	TRBD1	CASSLPDRDFYGYTF	TGTGCCAGCAGCTTACCCGACAGGGATTTCTATGGCTACACCTTC
.	TRBJ2-1	TRBV5-1	TRBD1	CASSLERGRRPSYNEQFF	TGCGCCAGCAGCTTGGAGAGGGGGCGTCGGCCGTCTTACAATGAGCAGTTCTTC
few	TRBJ2-3	TRBV20-1	TRBD2	CSAGAGGSADTQYF	TGCAGTGCGGGAGCGGGAGGCTCCGCAGATACGCAGTATTTT
.	TRBJ2-1	TRBV6-2/TRBV6-3	TRBD2	CASSLGGGLGEQFF	TGTGCCAGCAGTTTGGGGGGAGGGCTTGGTGAGCAGTTCTTC
once	TRBJ2-7	TRBV29-1	TRBD1	CSVEEMRGTGAYEQYF	TGCAGCGTTGAGGAGATGCGTGGGACAGGGGCCTACGAGCAGTACTTC
few	TRBJ2-7	TRBV7-2	TRBD1	CASSLFPPRTGGGYEQYF	TGTGCCAGCAGCTTATTCCCCCCCCGGACAGGGGGTGGCTACGAGCAGTACTTC
many	TRBJ2-7	TRBV27	.	CASSPPRGEQYF	TGTGCCAGCAGTCCCCCTAGGGGCGAGCAGTACTTC
.	TRBJ2-7	TRBV6-5	TRBD1	CASSKTGFLPSEQYF	TGTGCCAGCAGTAAGACAGGGTTTCTCCCCTCCGAGCAGTACTTC
.	TRBJ2-1	TRBV11-1	.	CASSFWAPVVAVYNEQFF	TGTGCCAGCAGCTTTTGGGCCCCTGTAGTAGCGGTCTACAATGAGCAGTTCTTC
.	TRBJ2-7	TRBV5-6	.	CASSLSDHLREQYF	TGTGCCAGCAGCTTGTCGGACCATCTCCGCGAGCAGTACTTC
few	TRBJ2-6	TRBV6-2/TRBV6-3	.	CASSKGGTGANVLTF	TGTGCCAGCAGCAAAGGGGGGACCGGGGCCAACGTCCTGACTTTC
.	TRBJ2-6	TRBV7-9	TRBD1	CASSFGQVAPGANVLTF	TGTGCCAGCAGCTTTGGACAGGTGGCGCCTGGGGCCAACGTCCTGACTTTC
.	TRBJ2-2	TRBV7-8	TRBD2	CASSKTSGRYTGELFF	TGTGCCAGCAGCAAAACTAGCGGGAGGTACACCGGGGAGCTGTTTTTT
.	TRBJ2-1	TRBV20-1	TRBD1	CSASDRSAWAEQFF	TGCAGTGCCTCGGACAGGAGCGCATGGGCTGAGCAGTTCTTC
.	TRBJ2-7	TRBV24-1	.	CATSDSERGAPGEQYF	TGTGCCACCAGTGACTCCGAACGGGGGGCGCCGGGGGAGCAGTACTTC
.	TRBJ2-1	TRBV20-1	TRBD1	CSASYTGTGINEQFF	TGCAGTGCTAGTTATACCGGGACAGGGATCAATGAGCAGTTCTTC
.	TRBJ2-1	TRBV7-3	.	CASSPPGGSANEQFF	TGTGCCAGCAGCCCGCCAGGAGGGAGTGCAAATGAGCAGTTCTTC
.	TRBJ2-7	TRBV7-9	TRBD1	CASSDRDRAYEQYF	TGTGCCAGCAGCGACAGGGACAGGGCCTACGAGCAGTACTTC
.	TRBJ2-7	TRBV20-1	TRBD1	CSARDGDRGSYEQYF	TGCAGTGCTAGAGATGGGGACAGGGGCTCCTACGAGCAGTACTTC
.	TRBJ2-1	TRBV7-2	TRBD2	CASSLVVAGYEQFF	TGTGCCAGCAGCTTAGTTGTAGCGGGCTATGAGCAGTTCTTC
.	TRBJ1-2	TRBV30	.	CAWGGRHGYTF	TGTGCCTGGGGTGGACGCCATGGCTACACCTTC
few	TRBJ2-7	TRBV20-1	.	CSAAVTGPDEQYF	TGCAGTGCGGCCGTAACAGGGCCAGACGAGCAGTACTTC
few	TRBJ2-7	TRBV7-9	.	CASRVGGDPNEQYF	TGTGCCAGCAGGGTCGGTGGGGACCCTAACGAGCAGTACTTC
.	TRBJ2-3	TRBV6-5	.	CASSAIATDTQYF	TGTGCCAGCAGTGCAATAGCCACAGATACGCAGTATTTT
.	TRBJ2-3	TRBV7-9	.	CASTPTTDTQYF	TGTGCCAGCACCCCCACCACAGATACGCAGTATTTT
.	TRBJ2-1	TRBV11-1	TRBD2	CASSDVAGGPSHEQFF	TGTGCCAGCAGTGATGTAGCGGGAGGGCCTTCCCATGAGCAGTTCTTC
.	TRBJ1-2	TRBV3-1	.	CASSQGGGDYGYTF	TGTGCCAGCAGCCAAGGTGGGGGGGACTATGGCTACACCTTC
.	TRBJ2-5	TRBV7-3	TRBD2	CASSFVGGLGAPSYNEQYF	TGTGCCAGCAGCTTTGTAGGGGGACTAGGGGCCCCCTCCTACAATGAGCAGTACTTC
.	TRBJ2-5	TRBV20-1	.	CSARPPRVLIEETQYF	TGCAGTGCTAGACCACCCCGGGTGCTGATCGAAGAGACCCAGTACTTC
.	TRBJ2-3	TRBV15	TRBD2	CAASSPAGGTDTQYF	TGTGCCGCCAGCAGTCCGGCGGGAGGGACAGATACGCAGTATTTT
once	TRBJ2-7	TRBV7-9	.	CASSWKGSYEQYF	TGTGCCAGCAGCTGGAAGGGGTCCTACGAGCAGTACTTC
few	TRBJ2-5	TRBV4-1	.	CASSQAKQETQYF	TGCGCCAGCAGCCAAGCGAAACAAGAGACCCAGTACTTC
.	TRBJ2-5	TRBV21-1	.	CASSKALWGARGETQYF	TGTGCCAGCAGCAAAGCGCTTTGGGGGGCCCGGGGAGAGACCCAGTACTTC
few	TRBJ2-7	TRBV29-1	.	CSVGLSVYEQYF	TGCAGCGTTGGACTCTCGGTGTACGAGCAGTACTTC
.	TRBJ2-1	TRBV4-3	.	CASSQGVGGYNEQFF	TGCGCCAGCAGCCAAGGCGTCGGGGGTTACAATGAGCAGTTCTTC
once	TRBJ2-7	TRBV7-8	.	CASSLGTVIPSPYEQYF	TGTGCCAGCAGCTTAGGTACCGTGATCCCATCTCCCTACGAGCAGTACTTC
few	TRBJ2-3	TRBV6-5	.	CASRRWGDTQYF	TGTGCCAGTCGACGCTGGGGAGATACGCAGTATTTT
few	TRBJ2-5	TRBV6-6	.	CASSYVKETQYF	TGTGCCAGCAGTTACGTCAAAGAGACCCAGTACTTC
.	TRBJ2-3	TRBV7-2	TRBD1	CASSSPTNRGRVTDTQYF	TGTGCCAGCAGCTCTCCCACTAACAGGGGGCGCGTAACAGATACGCAGTATTTT
.	TRBJ2-1	TRBV27	TRBD2	CASSLISGRVEQFF	TGTGCCAGCAGTTTAATTAGCGGGAGGGTTGAGCAGTTCTTC
few	TRBJ2-1	TRBV7-3	.	CASSLMGASYNEQFF	TGTGCCAGCAGCTTAATGGGGGCCTCCTACAATGAGCAGTTCTTC
.	TRBJ2-1	TRBV6-2/TRBV6-3	.	CASSYPFLSSYNEQFF	TGTGCCAGCAGTTACCCCTTTCTTAGCTCCTACAATGAGCAGTTCTTC
.	TRBJ2-5	TRBV6-5	TRBD2	CASSYRSGRGRETQYF	TGTGCCAGCAGTTACCGGAGCGGGAGAGGGCGAGAGACCCAGTACTTC